This record covers a single T cell receptor beta chain. V gave up 5 bases and J gave up 2 bases; unmatched junction bases: 4. The CDR3 consists of 14 residues. Germline CDR1 and CDR2: SGHRS and YFSETQ. Per the study methods: Amplification of reference gene primers was used by the study to estimate nucleated cell counts. Method: immunoSEQ multiplex PCR; TCRdb's copy keeps in-frame clones and lacks some. V and J calls and clone size are given by that table; D and trimming were obtained from the DNA. Among about 270,000 clones listed, around 87% were seen once. The data were obtained in a study of blood T cell repertoires in COVID-19. Whole-study context: From T cells, B-cell-depleted T cells, or PBMCs came the material, which was cDNA or gDNA.

The gene calls are TRBV5-1 and TRBJ2-3, with 8 bases aligning to TRBD1. The sample taken for sequencing was peripheral blood. This clonotype was sampled from a woman aged 45-65 years with acute or convalescent COVID-19. The CDR3 nucleotides are TGCGCCAGCAGGCGGGACAGGTTCACAGATACGCAGTATTTT. Protein sequence: CASRRDRFTDTQYF.